The entry that follows covers one TCR beta chain sequence. Its cognate antigen is unknown. Those donating, healthy Caucasian individuals from Russia, were aged roughly 6 to 100. The record originates from a study of blood T cells in healthy people across ages. Study overall: About one barcoded beta molecule per two T cells was the capture yield of template switching. Study conclusions and caveats: Relative to aged donors, long-lived donors carried more naive CD4+ cells and displayed higher diversity.

Germline CDR1 SGHTA, CDR2 FQGNSA. The CDR3 covers 15 residues. V dropped 1 base and J dropped 4 bases, with 11 bases sitting between them. Primers used in a second PCR of roughly 7 to 12 cycles were a sample-barcoded 5' primer and a J-beta primer mix. Carrying 12 random nucleotides, a template-switch adaptor labeled each individual cDNA molecule. One entry per CDR3 protein results from TCRdb running MiXCR on the 5' RACE reads. In the table there are fewer than 750,000 distinct CDR3 sequences, over 40% of which are singletons. The V call is TRBV7-2, the J call TRBJ2-1; perhaps TRBD2 as D (6 bases). Input material: blood. This sequence originates from an elderly woman in good health. CDR3 residues: CASSLGASEYNEQFF. The CDR3 region has the DNA TGTGCCAGCAGCTTAGGGGCTAGCGAGTACAATGAGCAGTTCTTC. The full variable domain, in which reference TRBV7-2 and TRBJ2-1 provide the parts outside the CDR3, is GAGVSQSPSNKVTEKGKDVELRCDPISGHTALYWYRQSLGQGLEFLIYFQGNSAPDKSGLPSDRFSAERTGGSVSTLTIQRTQQEDSAVYLCASSLGASEYNEQFFGPGTRLTVL.